This T cell receptor beta chain was identified in a study of T-cell memory formation after mild COVID-19. Whole-study findings and limits: There were some responding clones in pre-infection memory, which suggested that cross-reactive memory had joined. Researchers report contracting CD4+ clones mostly in CM and EM, with CD8+ clones in EMRA. Contracting clones, day 15 to 85, had balanced CD4/CD8, and later expanders favored CD4+.

CDR1 is MDHEN, CDR2 SYDVKM, per germline. Trimming took off 6 bases at V and 0 bases at J, with 9 bases between the two ends. The CDR3 totals 14 residues. This clonotype was observed at least ten times. Its antigen is currently unknown. TCRdb reprocessed the 5' RACE reads via MiXCR and lists one record per CDR3 protein. This table holds fewer than 700,000 distinct CDR3 sequences, about 20% found once. The V call is TRBV28, the J call TRBJ1-3; D unresolved. Sequenced material: PBMCs or a T cell subset sorted from them (not recorded which). This receptor was taken from an adult woman who had mild COVID-19 (a few samples of this study predate the infection). Cell type and time point are not known. Written as DNA, the CDR3 is TGTGCCAGCAGGGCAGACCTCTCTGGAAACACCATATATTTT. The encoded protein is CASRADLSGNTIYF.